This T cell receptor (beta chain) comes out of a study of T-cell reconstitution after alpha-beta-depleted transplantation in children (dated by TCRdb to the mid-2010s). Study-level background: Using TCR repertoire profiling, the study quantitatively followed how T-cell immune reconstitution unfolded in children after TCRalphabeta/CD19-depleted allogeneic hematopoietic cell transplantation.

Interpreted using the paper, the treatment or condition label stands for: allogeneic hematopoietic cell transplantation with graft depleted of TCRalphabeta T cells and CD19 B cells. TCRalphabeta/CD19-depleted allogeneic hematopoietic cell grafts were given to the transplant recipients, all of whom were children. Findings and caveats that apply to the study as a whole: The frequencies of hyperexpanded clones fell over the following months, and after one year, T-cell counts and TCRbeta diversity were mostly attributed to newly produced T cells. Apparently early alphabetaT-cell count recovery about two months after transplant reportedly relied on only several hundred rapidly expanded clones derived from non-depleted graft cells. The high TCRbeta diversity at day 60 in some patients was ascribed to recipient T cells and intrathymic progenitors that had survived conditioning.

To prepare the library, PCR was applied. The instrument given in TCRdb is Illumina HiSeq 2500. Molecular barcoding was employed in the preparation of TCR libraries, with unique molecular identifiers being used to normalize TCRbeta repertoire quantification. TCRdb itself trimmed the public reads at Q25 with fastp, ran MiXCR and retained productive beta chains. Every distinct CDR3 protein forms one entry, paired with its most common genes and DNA. The sample contains 300,000 to 400,000 distinct CDR3 sequences, roughly 15% of them found a single time. Roughly two fifths of the sample is in the top ten clones. This clonotype was observed a handful of times. This clone's antigen is unknown. Base qualities are not provided; no much larger clone lies one nucleotide away. The sequence was collected from a male patient between 2 and 10 years old who had a stem cell transplant for acute lymphoblastic leukemia, so the T cells may come from the graft donor. The source material was PBMCs, mostly from graft donor cells, sampled 360 days after TCRalphabeta/CD19-depleted stem cell transplant.

The DNA reads TGTGCCAGCAGCCCAGGAGGGGTGCAGGGCTATGGCTACACCTTC. Its product reads: CASSPGGVQGYGYTF. The V gene is TRBV7-2 and the J gene is TRBJ1-2, and perhaps TRBD1 as D gene, on 5 matching bases. V loses 5 bases, J loses 4 bases, and the germline ends lie 17 bases apart. Sequences SGHTA (CDR1) and FQGNSA (CDR2) are obtained from the germline V gene. The CDR3 has 15 amino acids, counting the end cysteine and phenylalanine. Only the CDR3 region is kept as DNA, spanning 45 bases read in frame from base 1.